A selection of T cell receptor beta chains follows, all from one sample in a study of cytomegalovirus exposure and HLA in healthy donors. Only in-frame clones appear in the TCRdb table, and some are missing; sequencing was by immunoSEQ multiplex PCR. The table records 150,000 to 200,000 clones, roughly 60% of them present only once. Sequencing was done on a sample of PBMCs. The receptors shown here come from a man aged 35 to 55 in good health and CMV-seronegative. Both conserved end residues are part of each CDR3. D genes are given only for firm matches. Clone size is not always given. Where it is, it says once, few, many or a class for expanded clones.

cdr3_nt cdr3_aa j_call v_call clone_size d_call cdr3_length
TGTGCCAGCAGTTGGGGAGGGAACGAGCAGTACTTC CASSWGGNEQYF TRBJ2-7 TRBV14 NA TRBD2 12
TGTGCCAGCAGTTTAGGGGACGGACAGTCCTACGAGCAGTACTTC CASSLGDGQSYEQYF TRBJ2-7 TRBV27 few NA 15
TGTGCCAGCAGTTACGGAGGGGGCGCGGAGACCCAGTACTTC CASSYGGGAETQYF TRBJ2-5 TRBV6-5 NA NA 14
TGCGCCAGCACGGAGCGCGGGGGCACAGATACGCAGTATTTT CASTERGGTDTQYF TRBJ2-3 TRBV10-2 NA NA 14
TGTGCCAGCAGCCAGACACGGGGGATATCCTCTGGGGCCAACGTCCTGACTTTC CASSQTRGISSGANVLTF TRBJ2-6 TRBV5-4 NA NA 18
TGTGCCAGCAGCAGACAGATGTCTGGGGCCAACGTCCTGACTTTC CASSRQMSGANVLTF TRBJ2-6 TRBV5-4 few NA 15
TGTGCCTGGAGTGGGGCCAGGGACAGGGGGCGTGAGCAGTACTTC CAWSGARDRGREQYF TRBJ2-7 TRBV30 NA TRBD1 15
TGTGCCAGTACCCCATCCGGGACCTACAATGAGCAGTTCTTC CASTPSGTYNEQFF TRBJ2-1 TRBV19 NA NA 14
TGTGCCAGCAGCCAGTTGACAGACGAGCAGTTCTTC CASSQLTDEQFF TRBJ2-1 TRBV5-4 NA NA 12
TGCGCCAGCAGTCAGACAGGGTTGGGCTATGGCTACACCTTC CASSQTGLGYGYTF TRBJ1-2 TRBV23-1 NA TRBD1 14
TGTGCCAGCAGCTTAAATCCGGGACTAGCGGGGGGCGAGCAGTACTTC CASSLNPGLAGGEQYF TRBJ2-7 TRBV7-6 NA TRBD2 16
TGTGCCAGCAAGCAGGACAGTGACACTGAAGCTTTCTTT CASKQDSDTEAFF TRBJ1-1 TRBV6-1 NA NA 13
TGTGCCAGCAGCTTAGTAAGCGGTAATGAAGCTTTCTTT CASSLVSGNEAFF TRBJ1-1 TRBV7-2 NA NA 13
TGCGCCAGCAGCCCTAGGGGACTAGCGGGGGAAGCCTACGAGCAGTACTTC CASSPRGLAGEAYEQYF TRBJ2-7 TRBV4-1 few TRBD2 17
TGTGCCAGCAGTGACTCAGGACTAGCGGGGGTTAAAGATACGCAGTATTTT CASSDSGLAGVKDTQYF TRBJ2-3 TRBV6-4 NA TRBD2 17
TGCGCCAGCAGCTTGAATGGGGACAGGGGTTATAATTCACCCCTCCACTTT CASSLNGDRGYNSPLHF TRBJ1-6 TRBV5-1 NA TRBD1 17
TGTGCCAGCAGGGACAGGGGTAGGGATCAGCCCCAGCATTTT CASRDRGRDQPQHF TRBJ1-5 TRBV6-6 NA TRBD1 14
TGCGCCAGCAGAGCCGGACTAGCGGGAAGGGATACGCAGTATTTT CASRAGLAGRDTQYF TRBJ2-3 TRBV5-1 NA TRBD2 15
TGTGCCAGCAGTTTACCGGGACTAGCGGTGAACAATGAGCAGTTCTTC CASSLPGLAVNNEQFF TRBJ2-1 TRBV6-6 NA TRBD2 16
TGTGCCAGCAGCCTACCGGGGACAGGGGGCGCTGAGACCCAGTACTTC CASSLPGTGGAETQYF TRBJ2-5 TRBV7-9 NA TRBD1 16
TGTGCCAGCAGTTACTCTAGTCAGGGGGCCTACGAGCAGTACTTC CASSYSSQGAYEQYF TRBJ2-7 TRBV6-5 once TRBD1 15
TGTGCCAGCAGACCCGGGACAGGGGCCACTCAGCCCCAGCATTTT CASRPGTGATQPQHF TRBJ1-5 TRBV28 NA TRBD1 15
TGTGCCAGCAGTTTATCGGGCCTAAGTGGGGCCAACGTCCTGACTTTC CASSLSGLSGANVLTF TRBJ2-6 TRBV27 NA NA 16